This TCR beta chain was documented in a study of metastatic and nonmetastatic thyroid tumors. Thyroid surgery was preceded by no treatment in any patient. This clone came up many times. Antigen unknown. In the source study's methods: Clinicopathological groups of papillary thyroid cancer showed CDR3 differences that were used to build a distant-metastasis classifier. TCRdb re-processed the PCR reads through MiXCR. None of the V and J calls come from the authors' own analysis; TCRdb made them. Among some 15,000 clones listed, approximately 12% were seen once. V lost 5 bases to trimming and J lost 4 bases, with 18 bases between them. CDR1 and CDR2 from the germline V gene are DFQATT and SNEGSKA (reference sequence). This CDR3 spans 15 amino acids. General observations from the study: Malignant thyroid tumors reportedly exceeded benign nodules significantly in TCR beta diversity, with the difference appearing in blood and tumor.

The chain recombines TRBV20-1 with TRBJ1-5; possibly TRBD1 for D (6 bases). This receptor was identified in a female donor with papillary thyroid cancer or a benign thyroid nodule (not recorded which). Some clones in this sample may be carry-over from other donors' samples. The sequenced sample was tumor tissue. The CDR3 DNA follows: TGCAGTGCTGAGCGGGGGCGCGGAATAAATCAGCCCCAGCATTTT. Translating it yields CSAERGRGINQPQHF.